This T cell receptor (beta chain) derives from a study of T-cell memory formation after mild COVID-19. V was cut by 1 base and J by 4 bases, with 3 bases left in between. CDR1 is SNHLY, CDR2 FYNNEI, per germline. The CDR3 sequence is 12 residues long. Notes on the study in general: Later expanders leaned CD4+, whereas clones that contracted between day 15 and 85 were balanced CD4/CD8. The CD4+ clones that contracted clustered mainly within CM and EM, and the CD8+ clones concentrated in EMRA. The finding that pre-infection memory included some responding clones suggested that cross-reactive memory joined.

Regarding this clonotype: Antigen: not known.

Via MiXCR, TCRdb re-called the 5' RACE reads, giving one row per CDR3 protein. The data hold some 280,000 distinct CDR3 sequences, with 15% to 20% observed a single time. This sequence was found in a man between 18 and 35 years old who had mild COVID-19 (a few samples of this study predate the infection). Cell type and time point are not known. The V call is TRBV2, the J call TRBJ2-3; unclear D gene. The specimen sequenced was PBMCs or a T cell subset sorted from them (not recorded which). The CDR3: CASSEDPDTQYF. The CDR3 DNA reads TGTGCCAGCAGTGAAGATCCAGATACGCAGTATTTT.